This TCR beta chain was observed in a study of T cell repertoires in cytomegalovirus infection. In the study overall: Public TCR beta signatures indicated both CMV infection and matching HLA type.

TCRdb independently ran MiXCR on the reads; one entry per CDR3 protein. Among some 130,000 distinct CDR3 sequences, approximately 8.8% were seen once, and the ten largest hold over 9.5%. Worth noting for this clonotype: The antigen is not known.

Study-level points and caveats: HLA-C-restricted CMV-specific TCR beta clonotypes were dominant in the ex vivo response. CMV carriers with the relevant HLA were identified by cumulative public TCR beta family frequency.

Germline CDR1 and CDR2: DFQATT and SNEGSKA (reference sequence). The CDR3 sequence is 14 residues long. The J segment lost 8 bases and the V segment lost 3 bases, leaving 9 bases of the junction unmatched. V and J are TRBV20-1 and TRBJ1-4; 7 nucleotides align to TRBD1. The sequencing input was PBMCs. The clonotype comes from a human donor in good health (CMV status not recorded). Some clones in this sample may be carry-over from other donors' samples. CDR3 DNA: TGCAGTGCTAGCCTCGGGGGAGGGGGCGAAAAACTGTTTTTT. It is translated as CSASLGGGGEKLFF.